This T cell receptor (beta chain) emerged from a study of T cell responses to AZD1222 COVID-19 vaccine (dated by TCRdb to the early 2020s). Regarding the study in general: AZD1222 recipients given second doses at about 4 weeks or at about 12 weeks were pooled, since spike-specific TCR depth and breadth were not found to differ between the two schedules. TCR sequencing covered about 230 trial participants: about 210 given two doses of AZD1222 and approximately 26 given two doses of MenACWY control vaccine. Trial participants were enrolled into age subgroups of 18-55, 56-69 and 70-plus years, which contained 148, 28 and 57 TCR-sequenced participants, respectively. Results the study describes overall, beyond this receptor: Reportedly, close to half of the unique spike-specific TCRs recognized epitopes lying outside the regions that are mutated in the B.1.351 and B.1.1.7 variants. The vaccine-associated CD4 TCRs covered the entire spike protein, and the dominant responses fell in regions 160-218 and 743-854. Participants were mostly white British, with more females than males. The authors suggested clonal diversity may have been underestimated. Conclusions about previously exposed vaccinees are limited because only five or six AZD1222 recipients were SARS-CoV-2 seropositive at baseline. A significant rise in spike-specific TCR breadth and depth was observed after two AZD1222 doses relative to day 0 and relative to MenACWY recipients. In the small 56-69-year group, the increase in depth fell short of significance, most likely because of low power. Because no day 14 peak-response samples were available, repertoires were characterized only after the peak T cell response.

V is cut by 6 bases and J by 0 bases, and the space between the germline ends is 11 bases. CDR1 and CDR2 are drawn from the germline V gene: WSHSY, SAAADI. The CDR3 spans 14 residues, from the cysteine through the phenylalanine. Only the CDR3 DNA is retained, 42 bases long and in frame from the first base. Interpreted using the paper, the time point label stands for: baseline before first vaccination. Samples from vaccinated people were obtained from the UK trials COV001 and COV002, which included a single-blind randomized controlled phase 2/3 trial of AZD1222 (ChAdOx1 nCoV-19) in healthy adults. Trial participant PBMC samples were collected at day 0 and day 28 after the second dose for TCRbeta chain sequencing. The CDR3 regions of human TCRbeta chains were analyzed by immunosequencing. The authors processed their data as follows. TCRs in the repertoires were compared against a reference library of SARS-CoV-2-specific TCRs that had been generated with the MIRA antigen-specificity platform. Breadth was defined as the fraction of unique TCRs that were SARS-CoV-2-associated, and depth was defined as the fraction of total T cells that were SARS-CoV-2-associated. Using the MIRA data, every spike-specific TCR was mapped to the spike region that the TCR reacted to and assigned to either a CD4 or a CD8 class. Log10-transformed breadth and depth values were compared by one-way ANOVA with Sidak's multiple comparisons tests. Drawn from immuneACCESS, this table holds only the in-frame rearrangements with V and J called that TCRdb kept. Clones are partly lost; checked studies trace under half to an unresolved V gene and leave the rest unexplained. The V and J calls and clone size are taken from that table; D and trimming were inferred from the DNA. Present in this sample are about 100,000 clones, more than 85% of which were seen just once. 5% of the sample is held by the ten biggest clonotypes.

Comments on this clone: Its target antigen remains unknown. No clone much larger than this one lies a single base away; base qualities are absent.

This clonotype originated in an adult in good health. Recombination joined TRBV10-2 with TRBJ1-1; matching of 5 bases hints at TRBD1 as the D gene. Specimen: peripheral blood, collected on day 0 of AZD1222 vaccination. DNA sequence: TGCGCCAGCAGGAGGGAGGGGATGAACACTGAAGCTTTCTTT. Its protein product is CASRREGMNTEAFF.